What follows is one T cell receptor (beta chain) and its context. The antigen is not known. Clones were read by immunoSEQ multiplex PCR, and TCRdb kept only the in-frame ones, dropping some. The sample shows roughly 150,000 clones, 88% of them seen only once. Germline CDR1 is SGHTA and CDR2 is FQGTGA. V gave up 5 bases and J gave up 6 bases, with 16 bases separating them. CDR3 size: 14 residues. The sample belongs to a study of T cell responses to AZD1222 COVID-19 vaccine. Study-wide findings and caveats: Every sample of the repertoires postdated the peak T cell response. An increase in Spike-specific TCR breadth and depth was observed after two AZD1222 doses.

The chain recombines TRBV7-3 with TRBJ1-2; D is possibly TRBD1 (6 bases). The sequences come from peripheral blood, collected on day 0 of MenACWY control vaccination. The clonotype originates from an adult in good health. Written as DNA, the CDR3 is TGTGCCAGCAGCGCCAGGGGCGGGGCGGATGGCTACACCTTC. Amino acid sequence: CASSARGGADGYTF. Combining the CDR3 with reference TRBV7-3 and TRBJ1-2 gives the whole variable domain GAGVSQTPSNKVTEKGKYVELRCDPISGHTALYWYRQSLGQGPEFLIYFQGTGAADDSGLPNDRFFAVRPEGSVSTLKIQRTERGDSAVYLCASSARGGADGYTFGSGTRLTVV.